The present T cell receptor (beta chain) was sequenced within a study of T cells in Graves' hyperthyroidism and ophthalmopathy. This clonotype appeared many times. This CDR3 comprises 13 residues. Germline V gives CDR1 MNHNS, CDR2 SASEGT. The V and J ends lost 5 bases and 3 bases respectively, with 11 bases between them. TCR beta CDR3 region amplification was performed from RNA transcripts. HTBI primers were the set used in a first-round RT-PCR of the TCR CDR3. From the multiplex PCR reads, TCRdb called clonotypes with MiXCR, one entry per CDR3 protein. This repertoire shows 350,000 to 450,000 distinct CDR3 sequences, about 14% found once; its top ten account for 25% to 30%.

V and J are TRBV6-1 and TRBJ2-7; D remains unclear. The sequence derives from a man aged 45-65 years with Graves' ophthalmopathy. Specimen: blood. The DNA of the CDR3 is TGTGCCAGCAGTTATCGGCCGGGCTACGAGCAGTACTTC. This codes for CASSYRPGYEQYF.